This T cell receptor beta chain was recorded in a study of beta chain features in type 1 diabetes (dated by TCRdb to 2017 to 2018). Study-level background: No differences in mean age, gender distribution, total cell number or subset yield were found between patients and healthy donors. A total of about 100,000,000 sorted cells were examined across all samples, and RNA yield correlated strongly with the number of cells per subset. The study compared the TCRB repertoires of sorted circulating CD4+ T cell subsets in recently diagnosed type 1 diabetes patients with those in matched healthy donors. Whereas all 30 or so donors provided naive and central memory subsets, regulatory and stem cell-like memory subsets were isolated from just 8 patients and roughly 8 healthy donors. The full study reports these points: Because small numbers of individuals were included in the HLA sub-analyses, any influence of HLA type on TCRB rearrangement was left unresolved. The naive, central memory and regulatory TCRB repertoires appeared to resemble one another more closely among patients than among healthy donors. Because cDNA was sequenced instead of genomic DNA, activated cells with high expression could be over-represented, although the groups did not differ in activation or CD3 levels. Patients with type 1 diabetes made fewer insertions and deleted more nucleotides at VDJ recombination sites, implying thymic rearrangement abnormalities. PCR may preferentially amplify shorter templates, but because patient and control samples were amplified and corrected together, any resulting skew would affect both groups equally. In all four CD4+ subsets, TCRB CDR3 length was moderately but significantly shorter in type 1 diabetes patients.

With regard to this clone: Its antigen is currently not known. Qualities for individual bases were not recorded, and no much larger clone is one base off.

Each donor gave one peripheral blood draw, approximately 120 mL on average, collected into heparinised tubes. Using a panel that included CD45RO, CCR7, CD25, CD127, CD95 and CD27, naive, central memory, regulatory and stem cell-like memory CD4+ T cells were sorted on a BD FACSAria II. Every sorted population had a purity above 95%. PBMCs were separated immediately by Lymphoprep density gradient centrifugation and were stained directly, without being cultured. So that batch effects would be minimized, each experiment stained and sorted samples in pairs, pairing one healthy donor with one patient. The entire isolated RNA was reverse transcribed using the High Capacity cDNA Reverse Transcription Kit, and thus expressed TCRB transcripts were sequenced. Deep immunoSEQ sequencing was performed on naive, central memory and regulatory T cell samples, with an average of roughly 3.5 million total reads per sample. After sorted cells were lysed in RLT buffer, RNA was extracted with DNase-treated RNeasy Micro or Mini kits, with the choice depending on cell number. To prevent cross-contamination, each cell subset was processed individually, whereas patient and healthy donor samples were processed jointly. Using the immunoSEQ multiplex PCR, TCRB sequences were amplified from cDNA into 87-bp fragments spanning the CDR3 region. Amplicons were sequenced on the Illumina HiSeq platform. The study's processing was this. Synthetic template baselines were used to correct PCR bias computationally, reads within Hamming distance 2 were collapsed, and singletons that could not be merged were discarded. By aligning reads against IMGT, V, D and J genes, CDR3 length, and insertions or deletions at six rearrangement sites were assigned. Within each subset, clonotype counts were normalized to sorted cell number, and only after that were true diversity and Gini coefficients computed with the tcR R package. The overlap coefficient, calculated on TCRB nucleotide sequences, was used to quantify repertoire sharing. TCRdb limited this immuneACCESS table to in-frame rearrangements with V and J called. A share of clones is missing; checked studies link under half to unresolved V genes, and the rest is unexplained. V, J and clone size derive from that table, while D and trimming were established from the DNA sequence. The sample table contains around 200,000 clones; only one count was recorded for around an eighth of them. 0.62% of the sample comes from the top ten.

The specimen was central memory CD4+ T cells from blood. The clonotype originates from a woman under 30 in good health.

The DNA sequence is TGTGCCAGCAGCTTAAGTTTGCTAGCGGGAGGTAACAATGAGCAGTTCTTC. The translation is CASSLSLLAGGNNEQFF. The V gene is TRBV7-8 and the J gene is TRBJ2-1; TRBD2 lines up with 11 middle nucleotides. Including the terminal cysteine and phenylalanine, the CDR3 comprises 17 residues. This entry keeps only the CDR3 DNA: 51 bases, framed from base 1. Germline trimming amounts to 2 bases on V and 5 bases on J, with 8 as the count of junction bases outside the gene matches. CDR1 and CDR2 are read off the germline V gene as SGHVS and FQNEAQ.